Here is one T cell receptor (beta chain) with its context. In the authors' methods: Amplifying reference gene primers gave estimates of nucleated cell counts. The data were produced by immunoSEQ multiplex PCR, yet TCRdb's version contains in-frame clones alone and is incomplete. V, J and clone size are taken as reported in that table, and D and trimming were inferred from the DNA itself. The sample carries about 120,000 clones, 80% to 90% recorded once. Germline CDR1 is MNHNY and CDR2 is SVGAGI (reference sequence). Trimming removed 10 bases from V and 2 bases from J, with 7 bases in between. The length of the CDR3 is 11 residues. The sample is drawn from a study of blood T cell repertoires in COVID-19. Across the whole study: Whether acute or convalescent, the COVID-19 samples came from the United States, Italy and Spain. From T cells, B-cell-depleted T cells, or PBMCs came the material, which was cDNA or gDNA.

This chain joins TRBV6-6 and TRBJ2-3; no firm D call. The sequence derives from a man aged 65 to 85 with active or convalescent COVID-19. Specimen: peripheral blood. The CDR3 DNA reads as TGTGCCACCTTCTACACAGATACGCAGTATTTT. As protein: CATFYTDTQYF.